Listed below are T cell receptor beta chains from one sample, sequenced in a study of cytotoxic CD8 clonotypes in ibrutinib-treated CLL. Only in-frame clones appear in the TCRdb table, and some are missing; sequencing was by immunoSEQ multiplex PCR. The sample has 140,000 to 150,000 clones, 60% to 85% seen once. Sample: PBMCs, taken after 24 months of ibrutinib treatment. The receptors derive from a human donor with chronic lymphocytic leukemia. Both conserved end residues are part of each CDR3. D genes are given only for firm matches. Rows give clone size only sometimes, using once, few, many, or a class for an expanded clone.

clone size	J gene	D gene	V gene	CDR3 DNA	CDR3 protein
NA	TRBJ1-5	NA	TRBV28	TGTGCCAGCAGTTTAGTAGGGGAGCCCCAGCATTTT	CASSLVGEPQHF
few	TRBJ1-6	NA	TRBV30	TGTGCCTGGAGTGTATCTCGGGGCAGCGGTTCACCCCTCCACTTT	CAWSVSRGSGSPLHF
many	TRBJ1-2	NA	TRBV7-2	TGTGCCAGCAGCCGGAGGGGCGAAGGTGGCTACACCTTC	CASSRRGEGGYTF
NA	TRBJ1-2	TRBD1	TRBV7-3	TGTGCCAGCAGCTTAACGGCAGGGGGCTATGGCTACACCTTC	CASSLTAGGYGYTF
few	TRBJ2-5	NA	TRBV7-7	TGTGCTAGCAGCCCTACCAAAACCCAAGAGACCCAGTACTTC	CASSPTKTQETQYF
NA	TRBJ1-5	NA	TRBV30	TGTGCCTGGAGTGTAGGGGGGAATCAGCCCCAGCATTTT	CAWSVGGNQPQHF
NA	TRBJ2-6	TRBD1	TRBV18	TGTGCCAGCTCACCTTTCCCCTCGACAGGGGCAGGGGCCAACGTCCTGACTTTC	CASSPFPSTGAGANVLTF
NA	TRBJ2-7	NA	TRBV28	TGTGCCAGCCTCCCAGGGGGGCAGGGGTGGGACGAGCAGTACTTC	CASLPGGQGWDEQYF
NA	TRBJ1-2	TRBD1	TRBV18	TGTGCCAGCTCCCCCGGGACAGACCTCTATGGCTACACCTTC	CASSPGTDLYGYTF
NA	TRBJ2-5	TRBD2	TRBV29-1	TGCAGCGTTGAAGGGGGAGCGGGAGTTGAGGAGACCCAGTACTTC	CSVEGGAGVEETQYF
NA	TRBJ2-2	NA	TRBV29-1	TGCAGCGTTGAAGTTTACTACACCGGGGAGCTGTTTTTT	CSVEVYYTGELFF
NA	TRBJ2-7	NA	TRBV5-1	TGCGCCAGCAGCTTGTGGGACGAGTCCTACGAGCAGTACTTC	CASSLWDESYEQYF
NA	TRBJ2-1	NA	TRBV7-2	TGTGCCAGCAGCCCAGCCCGCAATGAGCAGTTCTTC	CASSPARNEQFF
NA	TRBJ2-2	TRBD1	TRBV7-2	TGTGCCAGCAGCCGGGGACAGGGGGTAAAGGAGCTGTTTTTT	CASSRGQGVKELFF
NA	TRBJ2-3	NA	TRBV5-1	TGCGCCAGCAGCTTAGGGGCTCCCCTTGATACGCAGTATTTT	CASSLGAPLDTQYF
NA	TRBJ1-6	NA	TRBV30	TGTGCCTGGAGCGGAGGGCGATATAATTCACCCCTCCACTTT	CAWSGGRYNSPLHF
NA	TRBJ1-2	NA	TRBV27	TGTGCCAGCAGTTTAGCCGCAGTGGAGGGGGGCTACACCTTC	CASSLAAVEGGYTF
NA	TRBJ1-3	NA	TRBV27	TGTGCCAGCAGTCCCCGGGGAGCTGGAAACACCATATATTTT	CASSPRGAGNTIYF
once	TRBJ2-7	NA	TRBV7-2	TGTGCCAGCAGCTTAGCGTGGCAGGGCGTCCACGAGCAGTACTTC	CASSLAWQGVHEQYF
once	TRBJ2-1	TRBD2	TRBV7-6	TGTGCCAGCAGCTTGGGCGGGGGGTTCTACAATGAGCAGTTCTTC	CASSLGGGFYNEQFF
large	TRBJ2-6	NA	TRBV15	TGTGCCACCAGCACCTTCACAGGCTCTGGGGCCAACGTCCTGACTTTC	CATSTFTGSGANVLTF
NA	TRBJ1-1	NA	TRBV2	TGTGCCACAGGGACTACACCGGGGGAAGCTTTCTTT	CATGTTPGEAFF
NA	TRBJ2-2	NA	TRBV30	TGTGCCTGGAGTGAGGGAAGGGGCGGGGAGCTGTTTTTT	CAWSEGRGGELFF
few	TRBJ2-7	NA	TRBV25-1	TGTGCCAGCAGTGCCCACAGGGCCTCCTACGAGCAGTACTTC	CASSAHRASYEQYF
NA	TRBJ2-2	NA	TRBV4-3	TGCGCCAGCAGCGAACGACAGGCCCCCGCCGGGGAGCTGTTTTTT	CASSERQAPAGELFF
once	TRBJ1-1	NA	TRBV10-3	TGTGCCATCGCGGGGGGGCTGGGCACTGAAGCTTTCTTT	CAIAGGLGTEAFF
NA	TRBJ2-3	NA	TRBV7-7	TGTGCCAGCAGCTTGGGGGCAAGCGGGAGCACAGATACGCAGTATTTT	CASSLGASGSTDTQYF
NA	TRBJ1-1	NA	TRBV28	TGTGCCAGCAGGGCGAACACTGAAGCTTTCTTT	CASRANTEAFF
few	TRBJ1-3	NA	TRBV7-2	TGTGCCAGCAGCTTAATGGTGGGGGGTTGGGGAAACACCATATATTTT	CASSLMVGGWGNTIYF
NA	TRBJ2-3	TRBD1	TRBV5-1	TGCGCCAGCAGCTGGGGGGACAGGGTTGCAGATACGCAGTATTTT	CASSWGDRVADTQYF
once	TRBJ1-1	NA	TRBV6-1	TGTGCCAGCAGTGAAGACGCGGACAGCACTGAAGCTTTCTTT	CASSEDADSTEAFF
few	TRBJ2-1	TRBD2	TRBV19	TGTGCCAGTAGTGGGGGTAGCGGGAGGGCCGGTGAGCAGTTCTTC	CASSGGSGRAGEQFF
NA	TRBJ1-2	NA	TRBV4-3	TGCGCCAGCAGCCACACCAACCAGGGGTTTGGAAATGGCTACACCTTC	CASSHTNQGFGNGYTF
NA	TRBJ1-2	TRBD1	TRBV28	TGTGCCAGCAGTCCCGGACAGGCGGCAGGCTACACCTTC	CASSPGQAAGYTF
NA	TRBJ1-1	NA	TRBV7-9	TGTGCCAGCAGCCCAGGGGTCGGCAGGTCCGAAAGGACTGAAGCTTTCTTT	CASSPGVGRSERTEAFF
NA	TRBJ2-4	TRBD1	TRBV19	TGTGCCAGTAGCCCGGACAGGGACAACATTCAGTACTTC	CASSPDRDNIQYF
NA	TRBJ1-1	TRBD1	TRBV2	TGTGCCAGCAGTGGCCAGACAGGGGACACTGAAGCTTTCTTT	CASSGQTGDTEAFF
NA	TRBJ2-5	TRBD2	TRBV4-3	TGCGCCAGCAGCCCCCGACCCCCCCGGGGGGGAATGTCGGAGACCCAGTACTTC	CASSPRPPRGGMSETQYF
NA	TRBJ1-2	NA	TRBV5-1	TGCGCCAGCAGCTTGTCGTCCATTCCGCAGCGGGGTAACTATGGCTACACCTTC	CASSLSSIPQRGNYGYTF
NA	TRBJ2-5	TRBD1	TRBV7-3	TGTGCCAGCAGCCCGACAGGGACACGGGAGACCCAGTACTTC	CASSPTGTRETQYF
NA	TRBJ2-2	NA	TRBV7-3	TGTGCCAGCAGCTCCTCTTTGACCGGGGAGCTGTTTTTT	CASSSSLTGELFF
NA	TRBJ1-4	NA	TRBV30	TGTGCCTGGAGTATGGGTATGGGGGTCGCTAATGAAAAACTGTTTTTT	CAWSMGMGVANEKLFF
NA	TRBJ1-1	NA	TRBV7-9	TGTGCCAGCCCTTCGGGCGAAGCTTTCTTT	CASPSGEAFF
NA	TRBJ1-1	NA	TRBV27	TGTGCCAGCAGTTTTTGGCAGGGAGGCACTGAAGCTTTCTTT	CASSFWQGGTEAFF
NA	TRBJ2-7	NA	TRBV12-5	TGTGCTAGTGGTTTAGGTTGGAACTACGAGCAGTACTTC	CASGLGWNYEQYF
NA	TRBJ1-2	NA	TRBV30	TGTGCCTGGGGCACTGACCGCTACACCTTC	CAWGTDRYTF
NA	TRBJ2-5	NA	TRBV18	TGTGCCAGCTCACAACTGGGCAGGGGAGAGACCCAGTACTTC	CASSQLGRGETQYF
NA	TRBJ2-3	NA	TRBV7-3	TGTGCCAGCAGCTTGGGTGGGGCCAGCACAGATACGCAGTATTTT	CASSLGGASTDTQYF
few	TRBJ1-6	NA	TRBV27	TGTGCCAGCAGTTTATACCCGGGGCTGGGGGATTCACCCCTCCACTTT	CASSLYPGLGDSPLHF
few	TRBJ2-7	NA	TRBV6-5	TGTGCCAGCAGGGACCTGAGCTCCTACGAGCAGTACTTC	CASRDLSSYEQYF
NA	TRBJ1-2	NA	TRBV6-6	TGTGCCAGCAGTCCCCCGGGACCGAGAAACTATGGCTACACCTTC	CASSPPGPRNYGYTF
NA	TRBJ1-4	TRBD1	TRBV19	TGTGCCAGTAGCCGGACAGGGGGTTTAGAGGAAAAACTGTTTTTT	CASSRTGGLEEKLFF
NA	TRBJ2-7	NA	TRBV6-1	TGTGCCAGCAGTGAATGGTGGCAGAAGTCCTACGAGCAGTACTTC	CASSEWWQKSYEQYF
NA	TRBJ2-7	NA	TRBV21-1	TGTGCCACCCGATGGGTGGGAGGGCCTTGCGAGCAGTACTTC	CATRWVGGPCEQYF
NA	TRBJ2-2	TRBD2	TRBV5-4	TGTGCCAGCAGCCAAAGCGGGGGGGCGCACACCGGGGAGCTGTTTTTT	CASSQSGGAHTGELFF